What follows describes a single TCR beta chain. Its antigen remains unidentified. These data originate in a study of cytomegalovirus exposure and HLA in healthy donors. Study-wide results and limits: The investigators catalogued about 170 TCR beta chains as cytomegalovirus-associated. Excluded: some indistinguishable V segments such as TRBV6-2 and TRBV6-3. A few CMV-associated chains were confirmed in vitro to be specific for CMV antigens. Common viral pathogens (according to a later analysis) appeared linked to several of the most significant clusters.

Trimming cost V 0 bases and J 1 base; bases outside gene matches: 8. CDR1 is SGDLS and CDR2 is YYNGEE in the germline V gene. The CDR3 has 18 amino acids. The study ran its PCR with 60 Vbeta and 13 Jbeta primers. Sequencing was performed with immunoSEQ multiplex PCR; in TCRdb, only in-frame clones are kept and a portion is missing. The data contain around 180,000 clones, less than 90% of them singletons. The receptor was derived from a girl under three years old in good health and CMV-seronegative. The gene calls are TRBV9 and TRBJ2-1; 9 nucleotides match TRBD2. Sequencing was performed on PBMCs. CDR3 nucleotides: TGTGCCAGCAGCGTAGGCGGGAGGCGGGGGGGTTCCTACAATGAGCAGTTCTTC. Translated: CASSVGGRRGGSYNEQFF.